This TCR beta chain comes out of a study of T cell responses to AZD1222 COVID-19 vaccine. Repertoires were generated with immunoSEQ multiplex PCR, while TCRdb's copy carries only in-frame clones and drops some. The data contain around 180,000 clones, about 90% of them singletons. Overall study findings and caveats: Repertoires in all cases were sampled only once the peak T cell response had passed. Unmutated variant regions are reportedly the target of nearly half of TCRs that are spike-specific. Donor demographics were predominantly white British with a female majority; clonal diversity may be underestimated. Breadth and depth of Spike-specific TCRs rose after two AZD1222 doses.

V lost 2 bases to trimming and J lost 6 bases, with 14 bases between them. CDR3 length: 14 residues. Germline CDR1 SGHTA, CDR2 FQGTGA. Comments on this clone: The antigen remains unidentified.

The chain couples TRBV7-3 to TRBJ2-7; D possibly corresponds to TRBD2 (5 bases). The material was peripheral blood, obtained on day 0 of AZD1222 vaccination. This clonotype originated in an adult in good health. The CDR3 DNA follows: TGTGCCAGCAGCTTACTAGCTCGTTGGGTCGAGCAGTACTTC. Translation: CASSLLARWVEQYF.